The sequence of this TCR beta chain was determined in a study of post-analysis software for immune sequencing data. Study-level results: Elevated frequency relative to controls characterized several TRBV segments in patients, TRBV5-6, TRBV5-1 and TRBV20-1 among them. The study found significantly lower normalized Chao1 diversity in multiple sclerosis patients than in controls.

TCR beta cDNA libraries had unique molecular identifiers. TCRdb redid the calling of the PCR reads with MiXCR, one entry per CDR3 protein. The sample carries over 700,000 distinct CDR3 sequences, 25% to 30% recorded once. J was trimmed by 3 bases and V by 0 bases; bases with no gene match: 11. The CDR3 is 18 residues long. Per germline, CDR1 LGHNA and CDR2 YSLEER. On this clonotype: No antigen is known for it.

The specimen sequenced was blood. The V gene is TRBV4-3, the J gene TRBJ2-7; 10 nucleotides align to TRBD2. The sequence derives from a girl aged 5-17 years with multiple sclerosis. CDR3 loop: CASSQDFARTSGNYEQYF. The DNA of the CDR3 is TGCGCCAGCAGCCAAGATTTCGCTAGGACTAGCGGCAACTACGAGCAGTACTTC.